These T cell receptor beta chains were read from a single sample in a study of T cells after posttransplantation cyclophosphamide. Clones were sequenced by immunoSEQ multiplex PCR, and TCRdb holds only the in-frame ones, with some missing. The repertoire holds roughly 16,000 clones, with 85% as singletons. Specimen: PBMCs, collected after allogeneic stem cell transplant with calcineurin inhibitor and methotrexate. The receptors were gathered from a female patient between 18 and 35 years old who received an allogeneic stem cell transplant from an unrelated donor, was CMV-positive, and had acute and chronic GVHD. The graft donor may account for some of the T cells. Both conserved end residues are part of each CDR3. D genes are given only for firm matches. Clone size is shown for a subset of rows, as once, few, many or a class of expanded clone.

J gene,clone size,D gene,V gene,CDR3 protein,CDR3 DNA
TRBJ2-1,-,TRBD2,TRBV29-1,CSVAGGDGNNEQFF,TGCAGCGTCGCGGGGGGAGATGGGAACAATGAGCAGTTCTTC
TRBJ1-5,few,-,TRBV19,CASSINGYSNQPQHF,TGTGCCAGTAGTATAAACGGTTATAGCAATCAGCCCCAGCATTTT
TRBJ2-7,-,TRBD2,TRBV23-1,CASRPLRGISTYEQYF,TGCGCCAGCAGACCCCTGCGGGGGATATCGACCTACGAGCAGTACTTC
TRBJ2-1,-,TRBD2,TRBV11-2,CASRLNSGSGNEQFF,TGTGCCAGCAGATTGAATAGCGGGAGTGGCAATGAGCAGTTCTTC
TRBJ2-5,few,-,TRBV28,CASSSLYREETQYF,TGTGCCAGCAGTTCATTGTACAGGGAAGAGACCCAGTACTTC
TRBJ2-2,few,-,TRBV5-1,CASSLDPGRGTGELFF,TGCGCCAGCAGCTTGGACCCAGGGAGGGGGACCGGGGAGCTGTTTTTT
TRBJ2-1,-,-,TRBV4-1,CASTQGSASGYNEQFF,TGCGCCAGCACCCAGGGGTCGGCCAGCGGCTACAATGAGCAGTTCTTC
TRBJ1-1,-,TRBD1,TRBV5-1,CASGQTGARTEAFF,TGCGCCAGCGGCCAAACAGGGGCAAGGACTGAAGCTTTCTTT
TRBJ2-7,-,-,TRBV19,CASSPSQGGGTYEQYF,TGTGCCAGTAGTCCCAGCCAGGGAGGCGGAACCTACGAGCAGTACTTC
TRBJ2-5,-,-,TRBV7-9,CASSHTGYGETQYF,TGTGCCAGCAGCCACACAGGATACGGAGAGACCCAGTACTTC
TRBJ2-2,-,TRBD2,TRBV29-1,CSVAGLAGNTGELFF,TGCAGCGTTGCAGGACTAGCGGGTAACACCGGGGAGCTGTTTTTT
TRBJ1-2,-,-,TRBV29-1,CSVEEPRAQFAGYTF,TGCAGCGTTGAAGAGCCGAGGGCCCAGTTTGCCGGCTACACCTTC
TRBJ2-7,-,-,TRBV7-9,CASSFSQGGYEQYF,TGTGCCAGCAGCTTTTCACAGGGTGGATACGAGCAGTACTTC
TRBJ1-5,-,TRBD1,TRBV4-1,CASSQAWDRDYSNQPQHF,TGCGCCAGCAGCCAAGCCTGGGACAGGGATTATAGCAATCAGCCCCAGCATTTT
TRBJ2-7,-,-,TRBV10-3,CAISPIAVYEQYF,TGTGCCATCAGTCCGATAGCTGTCTACGAGCAGTACTTC
TRBJ2-7,-,TRBD2,TRBV29-1,CSVWGVTGTSGRQAYEQYF,TGCAGCGTTTGGGGGGTCACCGGGACTAGCGGGAGGCAGGCCTACGAGCAGTACTTC
TRBJ1-2,-,TRBD1,TRBV19,CASIQSGGSYGYTF,TGTGCCAGTATCCAGTCAGGGGGCAGCTATGGCTACACCTTC
TRBJ2-5,-,-,TRBV7-6,CASSLAGGGDQETQYF,TGTGCCAGCAGCTTAGCGGGCGGAGGGGACCAAGAGACCCAGTACTTC